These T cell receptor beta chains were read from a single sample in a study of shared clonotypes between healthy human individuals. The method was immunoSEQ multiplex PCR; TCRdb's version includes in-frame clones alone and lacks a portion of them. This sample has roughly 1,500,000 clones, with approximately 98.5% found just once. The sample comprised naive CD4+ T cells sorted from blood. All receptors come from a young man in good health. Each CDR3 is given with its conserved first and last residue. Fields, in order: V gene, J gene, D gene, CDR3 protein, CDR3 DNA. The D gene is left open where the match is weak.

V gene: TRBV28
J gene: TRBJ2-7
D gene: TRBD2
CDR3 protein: CASSPTSGLYEQYF
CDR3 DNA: TGTGCCAGCAGTCCGACTAGCGGACTCTACGAGCAGTACTTC

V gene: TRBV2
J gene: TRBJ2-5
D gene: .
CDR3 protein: CASRGQGQETQYF
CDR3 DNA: TGTGCCAGCCGGGGGCAAGGTCAAGAGACCCAGTACTTC

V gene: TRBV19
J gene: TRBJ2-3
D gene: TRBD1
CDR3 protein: CASSPAVTGGTDTQYF
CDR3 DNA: TGTGCCAGTAGTCCAGCAGTGACAGGGGGCACAGATACGCAGTATTTT

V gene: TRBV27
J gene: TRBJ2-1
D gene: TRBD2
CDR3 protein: CASSFPGTSGYNEQFF
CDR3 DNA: TGTGCCAGCAGTTTCCCGGGGACTAGCGGTTACAATGAGCAGTTCTTC

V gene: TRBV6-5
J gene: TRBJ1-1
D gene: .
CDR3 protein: CASSYTGPTSEAFF
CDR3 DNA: TGTGCCAGCAGTTACACGGGTCCTACTTCTGAAGCTTTCTTT

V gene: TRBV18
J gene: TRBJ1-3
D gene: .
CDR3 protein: CASSPKFGTVNLSGNTIYF
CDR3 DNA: TGTGCCAGCTCACCAAAGTTTGGGACGGTAAATCTCTCTGGAAACACCATATATTTT

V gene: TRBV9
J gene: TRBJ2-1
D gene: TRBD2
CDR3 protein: CASSVAGGNNEQFF
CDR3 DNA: TGTGCCAGCAGCGTGGCGGGAGGGAACAATGAGCAGTTCTTC

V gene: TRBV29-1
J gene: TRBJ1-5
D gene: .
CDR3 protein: CSVVVGAHNQPQHF
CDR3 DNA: TGCAGCGTTGTAGTAGGGGCCCATAATCAGCCCCAGCATTTT

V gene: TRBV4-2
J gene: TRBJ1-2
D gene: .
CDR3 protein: CASSQGDPTGGYTF
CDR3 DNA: TGTGCCAGCAGCCAAGGGGACCCAACGGGTGGCTACACCTTC

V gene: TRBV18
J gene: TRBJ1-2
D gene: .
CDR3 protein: CASSPLSPPGLARSYGYTF
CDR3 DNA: TGTGCCAGCTCACCACTTAGTCCGCCGGGACTTGCCCGATCCTATGGCTACACCTTC

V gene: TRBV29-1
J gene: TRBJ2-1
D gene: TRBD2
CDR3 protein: CSVQSGSSQFF
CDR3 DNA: TGCAGCGTCCAAAGCGGGAGTTCGCAGTTCTTC